This T cell receptor beta chain was captured in a study of cytomegalovirus exposure and HLA in healthy donors. In regard to this clone: Its antigen is unidentified.

The primer mix had 60 Vbeta and 13 Jbeta primers. Sequencing used immunoSEQ multiplex PCR; TCRdb keeps in-frame clones, though not all of them. The data hold under 95,000 clones, with 7.6% observed a single time. The study's findings and limits: Earlier analysis looked at TCR beta V segments, and most were productive about 90% or about 30% of the time. CMV serostatus stood as the only immune exposure information on hand.

The CDR3 sequence is 18 residues long. V lost 0 bases to trimming and J lost 7 bases; unmatched junction nucleotides: 14. Per the germline V gene, CDR1 is LGHNA and CDR2 is YNFKEQ. Sequenced input: PBMCs. This TCR came from a man in his fifties or sixties in good health and CMV-seronegative. V is TRBV4-2 and J is TRBJ2-1; 8 positions agree with TRBD2. The chain's CDR3 is CASSQDPVGSGALNEQFF. CDR3 bases: TGTGCCAGCAGCCAAGACCCCGTGGGTAGCGGGGCCTTGAATGAGCAGTTCTTC.